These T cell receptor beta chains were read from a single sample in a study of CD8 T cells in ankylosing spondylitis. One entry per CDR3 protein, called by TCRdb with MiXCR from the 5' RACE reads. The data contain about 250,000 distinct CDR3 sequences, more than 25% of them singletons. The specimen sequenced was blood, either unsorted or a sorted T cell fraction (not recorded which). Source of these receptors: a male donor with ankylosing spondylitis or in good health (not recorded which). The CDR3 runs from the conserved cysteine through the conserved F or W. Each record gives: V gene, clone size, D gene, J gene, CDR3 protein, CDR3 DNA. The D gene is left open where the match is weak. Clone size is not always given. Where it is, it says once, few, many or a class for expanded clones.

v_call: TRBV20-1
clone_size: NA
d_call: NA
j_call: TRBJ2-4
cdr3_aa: CSAPRQTYKNIQYF
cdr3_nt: TGCAGTGCTCCCCGACAAACCTACAAAAACATTCAGTACTTC

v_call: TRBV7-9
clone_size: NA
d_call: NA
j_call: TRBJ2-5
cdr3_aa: CASQLRDSRQETQYF
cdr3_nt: TGTGCCAGCCAGCTTAGAGATAGTCGGCAAGAGACCCAGTACTTC

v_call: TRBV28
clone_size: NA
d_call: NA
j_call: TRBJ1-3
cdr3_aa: CASSLRFSGNTIYF
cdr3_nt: TGTGCCAGCAGTTTAAGGTTCTCTGGAAACACCATATATTTT

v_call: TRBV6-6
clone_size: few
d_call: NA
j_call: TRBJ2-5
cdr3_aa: CASSRGAVETQYF
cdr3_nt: TGTGCCAGCAGCCGGGGGGCGGTGGAGACCCAGTACTTC

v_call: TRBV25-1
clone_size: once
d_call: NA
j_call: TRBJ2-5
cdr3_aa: CASSEYSGVEETQYF
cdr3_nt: TGTGCCAGCAGTGAATATTCAGGCGTAGAAGAGACCCAGTACTTC

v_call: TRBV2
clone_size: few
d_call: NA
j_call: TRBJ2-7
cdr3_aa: CASSDLSDLEQYF
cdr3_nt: TGTGCCAGCAGCGACCTCAGCGACCTCGAGCAGTACTTC

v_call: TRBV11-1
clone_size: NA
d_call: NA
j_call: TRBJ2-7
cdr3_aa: CASSLDGGSYEQYF
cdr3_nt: TGTGCCAGCAGCTTAGATGGGGGGTCCTACGAGCAGTACTTC

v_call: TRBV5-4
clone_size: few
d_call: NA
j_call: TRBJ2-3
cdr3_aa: CASSHTTGPGTDTQYF
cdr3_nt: TGTGCCAGCAGCCACACTACAGGACCGGGCACAGATACGCAGTATTTT

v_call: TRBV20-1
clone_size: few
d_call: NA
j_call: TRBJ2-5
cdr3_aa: CSARGGGRGETQYF
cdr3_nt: TGCAGTGCTAGAGGGGGGGGGCGCGGGGAGACCCAGTACTTC

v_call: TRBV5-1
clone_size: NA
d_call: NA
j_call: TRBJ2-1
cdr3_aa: CASSLVGGPRYEQFF
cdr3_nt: TGCGCCAGCAGCTTGGTCGGGGGGCCGAGGTATGAGCAGTTCTTC

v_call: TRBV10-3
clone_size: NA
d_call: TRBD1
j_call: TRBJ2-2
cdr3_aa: CATGQGANTGELFF
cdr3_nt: TGTGCCACCGGACAGGGGGCAAACACCGGGGAGCTGTTTTTT

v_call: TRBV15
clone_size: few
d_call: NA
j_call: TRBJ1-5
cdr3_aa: CATSRHSSQPQHF
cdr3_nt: TGTGCCACCAGCCGACACTCTAGTCAGCCCCAGCATTTT

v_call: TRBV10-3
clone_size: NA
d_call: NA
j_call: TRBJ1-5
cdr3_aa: CAPYGGRPSNQPQHF
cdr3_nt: TGTGCTCCCTATGGCGGCCGACCTAGCAATCAGCCCCAGCATTTT

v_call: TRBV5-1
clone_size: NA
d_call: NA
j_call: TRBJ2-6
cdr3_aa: CASMGGRSSGANVLTF
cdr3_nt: TGCGCCAGCATGGGCGGACGAAGCTCTGGGGCCAACGTCCTGACTTTC

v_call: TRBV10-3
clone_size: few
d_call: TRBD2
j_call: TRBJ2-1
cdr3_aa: CAISVSGGSYNEQFF
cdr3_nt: TGTGCCATCAGTGTCAGCGGGGGATCCTACAATGAGCAGTTCTTC

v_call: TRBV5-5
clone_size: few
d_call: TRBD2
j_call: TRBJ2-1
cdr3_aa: CASSELAGAYNEQFF
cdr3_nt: TGTGCCAGCAGCGAACTAGCGGGGGCCTACAATGAGCAGTTCTTC

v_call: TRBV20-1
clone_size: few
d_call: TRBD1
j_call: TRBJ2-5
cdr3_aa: CSASTGTVKETQYF
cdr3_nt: TGCAGTGCCAGTACCGGGACAGTTAAAGAGACCCAGTACTTC

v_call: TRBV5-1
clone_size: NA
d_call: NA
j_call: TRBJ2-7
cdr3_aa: CASSWDWSPFYEQYF
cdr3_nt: TGCGCCAGCAGTTGGGACTGGTCACCATTCTACGAGCAGTACTTC

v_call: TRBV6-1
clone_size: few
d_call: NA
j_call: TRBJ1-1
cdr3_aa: CASRSWSMGGALGVTEAFF
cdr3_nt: TGTGCCAGCAGGTCGTGGTCAATGGGAGGGGCTTTGGGGGTCACTGAAGCTTTCTTT

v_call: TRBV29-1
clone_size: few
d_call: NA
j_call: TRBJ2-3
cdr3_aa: CSVAGTASSTDTQYF
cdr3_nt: TGCAGCGTTGCCGGGACGGCTAGTAGCACAGATACGCAGTATTTT

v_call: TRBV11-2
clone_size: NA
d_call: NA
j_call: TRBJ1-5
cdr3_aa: CASPGAGSNQPQHF
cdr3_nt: TGTGCCAGCCCCGGTGCTGGAAGCAATCAGCCCCAGCATTTT

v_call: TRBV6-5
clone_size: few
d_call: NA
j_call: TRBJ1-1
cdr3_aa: CASSYSTVSGTNTEAFF
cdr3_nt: TGTGCCAGCAGTTACTCGACGGTTTCAGGGACGAACACTGAAGCTTTCTTT

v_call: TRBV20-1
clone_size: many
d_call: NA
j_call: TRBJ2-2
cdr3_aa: CSARVGGGGTGELFF
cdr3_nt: TGCAGTGCTAGAGTAGGGGGAGGGGGCACCGGGGAGCTGTTTTTT

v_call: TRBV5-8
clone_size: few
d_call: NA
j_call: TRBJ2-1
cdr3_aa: CASSLSWVGGDNEQFF
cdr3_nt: TGTGCCAGCAGCTTGAGTTGGGTAGGTGGGGACAATGAGCAGTTCTTC

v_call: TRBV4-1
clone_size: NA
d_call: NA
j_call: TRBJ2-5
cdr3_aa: CASSLQRSGWETQYF
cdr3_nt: TGCGCCAGCAGCCTACAGAGGAGCGGCTGGGAGACCCAGTACTTC

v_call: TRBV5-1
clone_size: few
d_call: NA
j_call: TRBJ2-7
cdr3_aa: CASSPAPSQASEQYF
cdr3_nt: TGCGCCAGCAGCCCGGCACCCTCACAGGCAAGCGAGCAGTACTTC

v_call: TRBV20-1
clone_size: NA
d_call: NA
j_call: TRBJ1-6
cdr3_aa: CSAIRHSQSSPLHF
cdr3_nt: TGCAGTGCTATAAGACACTCCCAGAGCTCACCCCTCCACTTT